This TCR beta chain was recorded in a study of cytomegalovirus exposure and HLA in healthy donors (dated 2017 in TCRdb). Background on the whole study: According to an earlier analysis of several hundred of the donors, about 170 million T cells yielded 117 million unique TCR beta sequences and 250 to 350 Gb of sequence data. Rather than drawing on any new phenotypic data, the later analysis identified candidate immune exposures from TCR beta sequences and the way those sequences occurred across donors. Roughly 300 gigabases of sequencing data and tens of millions of unique TCR sequences were included in an early release covering several hundred HLA-typed donors. The T cell repertoires of under 750 subjects were profiled by immunosequencing and related to cytomegalovirus serostatus. Donor age, sex, ethnicity and CMV serostatus were collected together with the repertoire data. Both class I and class II loci were covered by HLA typing, at four-digit resolution. Besides the first cohort of around 670 subjects, a separate validation cohort made up of 120 different subjects was used. All discovery cohort repertoires had been generated using a single sequencing platform. In a later genetic analysis, genome-wide SNP genotypes for about 65% of the 666 donors were used, and that subset was treated as a discovery cohort. To predict cytomegalovirus infection status, the study combined high-throughput TCR immunosequencing, statistical association of individual TCRs with disease status, and machine learning. Typing coverage varied by locus: roughly 629-640 donors for A, B, C, DRB1 and DQB1; around 560 for DQA1; about 570 for DPA1; some 470 for DPB1. A later analysis re-analyzed previously published TCR beta repertoires from 666 donors and added high-resolution HLA genotyping to study TCR occurrence patterns. Among around 400 genotyped donors of the cohort, an average of approximately 200,000 unique TCR beta nucleotide sequences was sequenced per donor, of which 15% to 20% were non-productive. Several DR-DQ haplotypes were handled as single units for association and clustering because linkage in the cohort was strong. In an earlier analysis of several hundred of the donors, high-throughput TCR beta sequencing was used to judge whether each TCR beta V gene segment behaved as functional or pseudogenic. The study was designed to test whether signatures of past pathogen exposure could be identified by cataloging public T cell receptors. Of the roughly 410 genotyped donors, 80% to 90% were placed in the genetic ancestry cluster associated with self-reported Caucasian donors.

The cohort comprised some 680 healthy bone marrow donors. At the time of sampling, every cohort member was nominally healthy, though immune exposures that went unrecorded were likely present. The donor was CMV seropositive and belonged to the group of 250 to 350 seropositive cohort members. Every donor gave a peripheral blood sample, and the peripheral blood mononuclear cells from that sample were used for TCR beta sequencing. The Qiagen DNeasy Blood Extraction Kit was used to extract genomic DNA from the blood cell samples. Measured from the cysteine to the phenylalanine, the CDR3 is 15 residues long. CDR3 DNA only is kept here, 45 bases in frame from base 1. Based on the germline V gene, the CDR1 and CDR2 sequences are SQVTM and ANQGSEA. For this chain, trimming is 5 bases at the V end and 5 bases at the J end, and the number of junction bases without a gene match is 12. A remark on this clone: Its antigen is still unknown. Base qualities are not provided; no much larger clone lies one nucleotide away.

Broader findings and caveats from the paper: Several of the top co-occurrence clusters appeared to be linked to parvovirus B19, influenza, CMV and Epstein-Barr virus, according to a later analysis. A further reported finding was that TCR beta sequences accurately predicted the HLA-A and HLA-B alleles for most subjects in the first cohort. Compared with equally common non-associated chains, HLA-associated TCR beta chains in a later analysis were more clonally expanded and had lower generation probabilities. Correlated functional status among segregating V segments might reflect linkage disequilibrium, but an unknown experimental factor could not be ruled out. In both the original and validation cohorts, the classifier was reported to diagnose cytomegalovirus status with high specificity and sensitivity. When HLA alleles, especially DR and DQ, strongly co-occurred, attributing TCR associations to individual alleles was difficult. Most TCR sequences were seen in very few donors, while some public TCRs were found in many individuals. Because counts were too low, roughly 16 rarely observed V segments, including chromosome 9 orphons, were excluded from the earlier analysis of 500 to 700 of the donors. According to a later analysis, most CMV-associated TCR beta chains appeared to be HLA-restricted, and the HLA associations seemed to be driven largely by CMV exposure. Presence/absence analyses assumed roughly uniform sequencing depth across donors, an assumption that may not hold. In vitro tests confirmed that a few of the cytomegalovirus-associated TCR beta chains recognize cytomegalovirus antigens. According to a later genetic analysis, donors in an Asian-associated ancestry cluster had fewer N-insertions in productive TCRs than the approximately 670-donor mean. In an earlier analysis of over 550 of the donors, most TCR beta V segments were observed in productive rearrangements about 90% or about 30% of the time, broadly matching IMGT annotations. Some IMGT-functional V segments, including TRBV6-2 and TRBV6-3, could not be told apart with the 87-base-pair reads, so those segments were excluded. Immune exposure information for the cohort was limited to CMV serostatus. The authors suggested that the approach could potentially be extended to other disease states and immunological phenotypes. Because some donors lacked HLA typing at each locus, the association tests relied only on the typed subset. In a later genetic analysis, a missense DCLRE1C variant was associated with V-gene and J-gene trimming of TCR beta chains, and the association was replicated in an independent cohort. A cluster of highly shared sequence variants was judged likely to be a technical artifact of the sequencing pipeline. A later analysis associated about 16,000 TCR beta sequences with specific HLA alleles at a false discovery rate of 0.05. The cohort was sequenced for TCR beta chains only, and without alpha or paired-chain data the features that could be detected were limited. According to a later analysis, TCR association rates differed among HLA loci, with DRB1 alleles showing the most associated TCRs and HLA-C alleles showing the fewest. The study listed 164 TCR beta chains as associated with cytomegalovirus.

Library construction relied on the immunoSEQ multiplex PCR assay. A mixture of 60 forward primers for TCR Vbeta segments and 13 reverse primers for TCR Jbeta segments was used in the multiplex PCR. A multiplex PCR assay on genomic DNA amplified the CDR3 region of rearranged TCR beta genes. On the Illumina HiSeq System, the amplified TCR beta libraries were sequenced as 87-base-pair reads. As for the original processing: Across the roughly 600 repertoires, a later analysis counted 75 million to 90 million unique TCR beta chains, 8.5 million to 12 million of which were shared by at least two donors. Raw reads were error-corrected and collapsed into unique sequences with a nearest-neighbor algorithm that merged closely related sequences to remove PCR and sequencing errors. To assign V, D and J gene segments, CDR3 sequences were aligned to IMGT reference sequences. For a sequence to be retained, at least a six-nucleotide match to both a V gene segment and a J gene segment was required. A rearrangement counted as productive if the CDR3 had no stop codons and remained in frame with V and J, and every other rearrangement counted as non-productive. CDR3 was defined by IMGT convention, running from the second conserved V-encoded cysteine to the conserved J-encoded phenylalanine. In an earlier analysis of more than 550 of the donors, sequences lacking an unambiguous match to a single V gene segment were excluded. An earlier analysis of 500 to 700 of the donors classified V segments as functional when productive rearrangements were above 56.7% and as segregating when the standard deviation between donors was above 5%. A statistical classification framework was built for diagnosing cytomegalovirus status from the catalog of TCR beta chain sequences. V and J gene assignment, in a later analysis, came from comparing TCR nucleotide sequences with IMGT/GENE-DB human TR gene sequences. The TCRdist pipeline was used in a later analysis to assign CDR3 sequences and most-parsimonious VDJ recombination scenarios. In a later analysis, every TCR beta chain was defined by the combination of its CDR3 amino acid sequence and its V-gene family, and reads without a unique V-gene family were dropped. To address suspected cross-contamination and a sequencing artifact, a later analysis removed 450 to 700 highly shared, low-generation-probability nucleotide sequences. A later analysis calculated a clonal expansion index for each public chain from normalized within-repertoire ranks of inferred template counts. A later analysis computed generation probabilities with a VDJ recombination model fitted to out-of-frame rearrangements, and checked the results against IGoR. In a later analysis, hypergeometric tests were used to score TCR-TCR, TCR-HLA and TCR-CMV co-occurrence, with a repertoire-size bias correction applied to TCR pairs. To estimate false discovery rates, a later analysis permuted the HLA or CMV assignments 20 times. A later analysis grouped co-occurring TCRs with DBSCAN, adding TCRdist sequence similarity when clustering within HLA-allele-positive subsets. Repertoires with fewer than 30,000 or more than 120,000 public chains were left out of co-occurrence clustering, as were about 5 repertoires with anomalous nucleotide sharing. TCRdb's version of the immuneACCESS table is confined to in-frame rearrangements and falls short of the full clone set. An unresolved V gene accounts for under half of the shortfall where checked; the remainder is of unknown origin. For V, J and clone size, that table is used; D and trimming come from the DNA. The sample yields around 130,000 clones; approximately 69% were counted once. The ten largest clones capture 5.5% to 8.5% of the sample.

Recombination connected TRBV29-1 to TRBJ2-5, with 9 bases aligning to TRBD2. The sample was PBMCs. The sequence came from a man aged 35 to 55 in good health and CMV-seropositive. The nucleotide sequence is TGCAGCGTTATAGCGACTAGCGGAGAGGGGGAGACCCAGTACTTC. Translated, it reads CSVIATSGEGETQYF.